This TCR beta chain was found in a study of T cells after yellow fever vaccination. Findings of the study overall: It was the secondary response that reached its peak faster, day 5 versus 15, but it was weaker. At 95% to 97% for CD4 and almost 90% for CD8, most primary-vaccination clones showed up again after the booster. Contaminants from the bulk population, in the form of abundant clonotypes, could be found in FACS-sorted repertoires. Relatively few clonotypes were ones that appeared in both CD4 and CD8 compartments.

V lost 6 bases and J 0 bases, leaving 8 bases between the germline ends. This CDR3 comprises 13 residues. This clonotype was seen more than once but under ten times. Its cognate antigen is unknown. TCRdb fed the 5' RACE reads into MiXCR, producing one record per CDR3 protein. The sample includes some 300,000 distinct CDR3 sequences, over 8.5% seen only once; the top ten take approximately 3%. The material was CD4+ T cells sorted from PBMCs, obtained 45 days after the yellow fever booster vaccination. The clonotype was recovered from a young man who received the YFV17D yellow fever vaccine. This chain links TRBV12-3 or TRBV12-4 with TRBJ1-1; weak D call: TRBD1 (6 bases). The CDR3 DNA reads TGTGCCAGCAGAGGACAGTTGAACACTGAAGCTTTCTTT. Amino acid sequence: CASRGQLNTEAFF.